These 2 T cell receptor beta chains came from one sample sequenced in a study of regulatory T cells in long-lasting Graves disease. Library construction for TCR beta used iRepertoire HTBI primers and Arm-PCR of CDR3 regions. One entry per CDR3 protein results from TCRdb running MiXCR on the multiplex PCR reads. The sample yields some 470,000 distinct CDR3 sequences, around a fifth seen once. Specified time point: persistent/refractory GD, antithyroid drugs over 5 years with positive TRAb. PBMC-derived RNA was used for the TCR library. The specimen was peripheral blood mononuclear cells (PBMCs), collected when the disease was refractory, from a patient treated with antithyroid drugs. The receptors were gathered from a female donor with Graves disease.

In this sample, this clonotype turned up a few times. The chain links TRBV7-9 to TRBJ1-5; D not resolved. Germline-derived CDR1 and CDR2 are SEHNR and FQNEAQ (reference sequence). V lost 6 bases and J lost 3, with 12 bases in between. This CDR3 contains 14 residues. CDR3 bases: TGTGCCAGCAGTGAAATCGGGGTCAATCAGCCCCAGCATTTT. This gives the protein CASSEIGVNQPQHF.

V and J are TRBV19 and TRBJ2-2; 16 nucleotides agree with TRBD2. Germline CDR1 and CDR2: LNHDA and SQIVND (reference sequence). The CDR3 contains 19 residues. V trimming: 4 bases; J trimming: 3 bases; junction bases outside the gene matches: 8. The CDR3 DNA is TGTGCCAGTAGTACGCCGGGACTAGCGGGAGGGCCATACACCGGGGAGCTGTTTTTT. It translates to CASSTPGLAGGPYTGELFF.